A single sample gave rise to the 8 T cell receptor beta chains below, sequenced in a study of tumor T cells in aggressive B-cell lymphoma. Produced via immunoSEQ multiplex PCR; TCRdb's table is partial and in-frame only. Among about 4,600 clones listed, roughly 80% were seen once. The material sequenced was tumor tissue. The source is an adult with diffuse large B cell lymphoma.

J is TRBJ1-5 and V is TRBV4-3; no clear D. Trimming shortened V by 0 bases and J by 6 bases, and 18 bases separated the two germline ends. The CDR3 consists of 17 residues. The germline CDR1 and CDR2 sequences are LGHNA and YSLEER. This CDR3 reads CASSQDYGLRAGQPQHF. The CDR3 nucleotides read TGCGCCAGCAGCCAAGATTATGGACTCCGGGCGGGTCAGCCCCAGCATTTT.

This clone was observed once. The CDR3: CASSFRGGDATNEKLFF. The DNA for the CDR3 is TGTGCCAGCAGCTTTAGAGGGGGGGACGCAACTAATGAAAAACTGTTTTTT. The rearrangement links TRBV7-9 to TRBJ1-4, with a tentative D call TRBD1 (6 bases). This CDR3 spans 17 amino acids. V was cut by 3 bases and J by 0 bases, with 14 bases left in between. Looked up from germline, CDR1 is SEHNR and CDR2 is FQNEAQ (reference sequence). Full variable domain (missing parts from reference TRBV7-9 and TRBJ1-4): DTGVSQNPRHKITKRGQNVTFRCDPISEHNRLYWYRQTLGQGPEFLTYFQNEAQLEKSRLLSDRFSAERPKGSFSTLEIQRTEQGDSAMYLCASSFRGGDATNEKLFFGSGTQLSVL.

V usage is TRBV19 and J usage is TRBJ2-6; D remains ambiguous. Trimming cost V 4 bases and J 0 bases, with 7 bases left between them. The germline gives CDR1 LNHDA, CDR2 SQIVND (reference sequence). CDR3 length: 15 residues. The CDR3 here is CASSKQSSGANVLTF. The CDR3 DNA follows: TGTGCCAGTAGTAAACAGAGCTCTGGGGCCAACGTCCTGACTTTC.

This chain joins TRBV5-8 and TRBJ2-4; tentatively, D is TRBD2 (5 bases). The V gene's germline CDR1 is SGHTS and CDR2 YDEGEE. V was cut by 4 bases and J by 0 bases, with 14 bases left in between. The CDR3 spans 16 residues. The CDR3 protein is CASSPGVGLAKNIQYF. DNA for the CDR3: TGTGCCAGCAGCCCCGGGGTGGGTCTAGCCAAAAACATTCAGTACTTC.

The chain links TRBV6-1 to TRBJ1-1; D is uncertain. Trimming took off 3 bases at V and 0 bases at J, with 5 bases between the two ends. Germline V CDR1 and CDR2: MNHNS, SASEGT. CDR3 size: 13 residues. CDR3 loop: CASSDQVNTEAFF. CDR3 bases: TGTGCCAGCAGTGATCAGGTGAACACTGAAGCTTTCTTT.

The chain uses TRBV7-8 and TRBJ2-7; no clear D. Germline V gene lookup returns CDR1 SGHVS and CDR2 FQNEAQ. There are 13 residues in the CDR3. Trimming took 0 bases from V and 6 from J, leaving 9 bases between them. The chain's CDR3 is CASSLAPPCEQYF. The CDR3 nucleotides are TGTGCCAGCAGCTTAGCCCCCCCCTGCGAGCAGTACTTC.

For this clone: The sample contains more than one DNA sequence encoding this CDR3. The chain joins TRBV28 to TRBJ1-4, with D uncertain. Trimming pared 6 bases from V and 8 bases from J, leaving 10 bases between. Per germline, CDR1 MDHEN and CDR2 SYDVKM. The CDR3 consists of 12 residues. CDR3 nucleotide sequence: TGTGCCAGCAGCTTAAACAACGAAAAACTGTTTTTT. This codes for CASSLNNEKLFF.

This chain uses TRBV21-1 with TRBJ2-7; TRBD1 is taken as the D call from the table, unchecked against the DNA. TRBV21-1 is a listed pseudogene. The length of the CDR3 is 15 residues. The CDR3 is CASSKGDRGRSEQYF. The CDR3 DNA is TGTGCCAGCAGCAAAGGGGACAGGGGACGGAGCGAGCAGTACTTC.